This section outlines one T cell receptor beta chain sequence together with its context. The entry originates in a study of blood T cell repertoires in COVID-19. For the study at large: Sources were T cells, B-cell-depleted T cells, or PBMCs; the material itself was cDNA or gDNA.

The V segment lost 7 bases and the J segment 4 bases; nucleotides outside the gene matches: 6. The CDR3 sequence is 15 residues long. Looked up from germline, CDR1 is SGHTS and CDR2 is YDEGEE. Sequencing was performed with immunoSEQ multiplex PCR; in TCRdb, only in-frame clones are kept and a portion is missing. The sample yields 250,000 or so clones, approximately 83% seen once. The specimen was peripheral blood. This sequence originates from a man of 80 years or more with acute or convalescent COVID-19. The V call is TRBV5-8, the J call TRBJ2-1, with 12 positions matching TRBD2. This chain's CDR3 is CASGGGLAGYNEQFF. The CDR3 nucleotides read TGTGCCAGCGGAGGCGGACTAGCGGGGTACAATGAGCAGTTCTTC.